This TCR beta chain was recorded in a study of cytomegalovirus exposure and HLA in healthy donors. About the study: From 150 million to 200 million T cells, an earlier analysis saw around 120 million unique TCR beta sequences.

V was clipped by 2 bases and J by 7 bases, with 19 bases between them. Germline assignment: CDR1 MGHRA and CDR2 YSYEKL. The CDR3 length is 16 residues. A multiplex PCR was run with 60 Vbeta primers and 13 Jbeta primers. Here immunoSEQ multiplex PCR was the method, and the copy in TCRdb shows in-frame clones only, minus some. Among approximately 190,000 clones listed, around 88% were seen once. Whole-study findings and limits: The investigators catalogued 150 to 200 TCR beta chains as cytomegalovirus-associated.

Remarks on this clone: Its antigen is unknown.

Input material: PBMCs. The sequence derives from a man aged 35-49 years in good health and CMV-seropositive. The rearrangement links TRBV4-1 to TRBJ2-3; a possible D gene is TRBD2 (5 bases). The CDR3 DNA sequence: TGCGCCAGCAGCCAACCAGGCGAAGCGGACCCCCATACGCAGTATTTT. This codes for CASSQPGEADPHTQYF.